Below, one T cell receptor beta chain is given with its context. The CDR3 sequence is 14 residues long. Per germline, CDR1 SGHVS and CDR2 FQNEAQ. Trimming took off 8 bases at V and 5 bases at J, with 16 bases between the two ends. These data are taken from a study of blood T cell repertoires in COVID-19. As for the study in general: The samples span acute and convalescent COVID-19 from the United States, Italy and Spain.

Source study methods: Counts of nucleated cells, estimated from reference gene primer amplification, were obtained. The table came from immunoSEQ multiplex PCR; TCRdb's copy has only in-frame clones and leaves some out. The V and J calls and the clone size are those of that table, but D and trimming were determined from the DNA. The data contain around 430,000 clones, about 91% of them singletons. The sequencing sample was made of peripheral blood. The receptor comes from a woman aged 50 to 60 with COVID-19, enrolled during active disease. The chain uses TRBV7-8 and TRBJ2-1; D gene unclear. CDR3 region: CASLRHSSDNEQFF. In DNA form, the CDR3 reads TGTGCCAGCCTCCGACACTCATCGGACAATGAGCAGTTCTTC.